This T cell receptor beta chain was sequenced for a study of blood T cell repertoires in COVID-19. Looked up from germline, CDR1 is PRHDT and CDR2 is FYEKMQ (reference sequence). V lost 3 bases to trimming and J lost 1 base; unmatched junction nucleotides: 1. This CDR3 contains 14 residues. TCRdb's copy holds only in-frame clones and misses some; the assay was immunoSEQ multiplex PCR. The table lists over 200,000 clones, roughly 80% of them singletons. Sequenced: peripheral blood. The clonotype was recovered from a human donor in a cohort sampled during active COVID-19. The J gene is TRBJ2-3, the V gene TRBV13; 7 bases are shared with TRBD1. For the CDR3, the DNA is TGTGCCAGCAGCTTTGGACAGGGCACAGATACGCAGTATTTT. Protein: CASSFGQGTDTQYF.